This T cell receptor beta chain was retrieved from a study of beta chain features in type 1 diabetes. Study-level results: Possible PCR preference for shorter templates applied equally to patients and controls. There was a moderate but significant shortening of TCRB CDR3s in all four CD4+ subsets of Type 1 diabetes patients.

Germline V gene sequence: CDR1 MDHEN, CDR2 SYDVKM. CDR3 size: 14 residues. V was pared by 6 bases and J by 4 bases, with 16 bases between. This clone turned up a few times. Its antigen is still unknown. The investigators reverse transcribed all of the isolated RNA, so they sequenced expressed TCRB transcripts. Using immunoSEQ multiplex PCR, the repertoire was profiled, and TCRdb retains in-frame clones only, with some absent. The sample lists hundreds of thousands of clones, over 13% occurring once. The chain combines TRBV28 with TRBJ2-7; perhaps TRBD1 as D (5 bases). The source of this sequence is a man between 18 and 29 years old with type 1 diabetes. Input material: naive CD4+ T cells from blood. CDR3 DNA: TGTGCCAGCAGCATCAGGCTGACAGCATACGAGCAGTACTTC. Residues: CASSIRLTAYEQYF.